A selection of T cell receptor beta chains follows, all from one sample in a study of tumor and adjacent non-tumor tissue in lung cancer. Via MiXCR, TCRdb re-called the multiplex PCR reads, giving one row per CDR3 protein. The table records 68,000 or so distinct CDR3 sequences, roughly 60% of them present only once. The sequencing input was lung tumor tissue. Source of these receptors: a man aged 45-65 years with non-small cell lung cancer. Each CDR3 is given with its conserved first and last residue. Each record gives: V gene, J gene, CDR3 protein.

V gene: TRBV20-1
J gene: TRBJ2-7
CDR3 protein: CSALRGTGAYEQYF

V gene: TRBV6-6
J gene: TRBJ1-6
CDR3 protein: CASSYPRQSSYNSPLHF

V gene: TRBV15
J gene: TRBJ1-1
CDR3 protein: CATSRGAGNAEAFF

V gene: TRBV20-1
J gene: TRBJ2-5
CDR3 protein: CSAGQGGAETQYF

V gene: TRBV11-3
J gene: TRBJ2-1
CDR3 protein: CTSSFGPEGGSEQFF

V gene: TRBV6-1
J gene: TRBJ1-2
CDR3 protein: CASRRQGYYGYTF

V gene: TRBV4-2
J gene: TRBJ2-3
CDR3 protein: CASSQDWGSDTDTQYF

V gene: TRBV11-3
J gene: TRBJ2-3
CDR3 protein: CASSLEGWNIDTQYF

V gene: TRBV10-3
J gene: TRBJ2-7
CDR3 protein: CAASRESSYEQYF

V gene: TRBV29-1
J gene: TRBJ1-1
CDR3 protein: CSVGFEGREAFF